This T cell receptor (beta chain) derives from a study of CD8 T cells in Susac syndrome. V gave up 3 bases and J gave up 0 bases, with 8 bases separating them. Germline V gene sequence: CDR1 LGHDT, CDR2 YNNKEL (reference sequence). The CDR3 is 14 amino acids. An amount of RNA that ranged from roughly 0.5 to 1 ug was reverse transcribed with random hexamers. TCRdb itself ran the immunoSEQ multiplex PCR reads through MiXCR, one entry per CDR3 protein. Of roughly 89,000 distinct CDR3 sequences in the sample, about 96% were seen once. Sequencing of TCR beta covered CD8+ and CD4+ T cells obtained from blood. Negative isolation yielded CD8+ and CD4+ T cells; FACS enriched TEMRA cells. This clonotype was observed once. What it binds is not known. Study-level points and caveats: Among active patients and in TEMRA cells, CD8+ clonal expansion in Susac reached its peak.

Source material: CD8+ T cells from PBMCs. The rearrangement links TRBV3-1 to TRBJ1-1, with D unresolved. This clonotype was obtained from a human donor with Susac syndrome. The CDR3 sequence: CASSHFGLNTEAFF. DNA for the CDR3: TGTGCCAGCAGCCATTTTGGGCTGAACACTGAAGCTTTCTTT.